This section outlines one T cell receptor (beta chain) sequence together with its context. The antigen this receptor binds is unknown. It has no much larger one-base neighbor in the sample; base qualities were not kept. The cohort consisted of more than 650 healthy bone marrow donors. Cohort members were all nominally healthy when sampled, although unrecorded immune exposures were likely present. The donor was CMV seropositive and was included in the group of 289 seropositive cohort members. Each donor provided a peripheral blood sample, and peripheral blood mononuclear cells were used for TCR beta sequencing. The Qiagen DNeasy Blood Extraction Kit was used to extract genomic DNA from the blood cell samples. The library was produced with the immunoSEQ multiplex PCR assay. For the multiplex PCR, a mixture combining 60 forward primers for TCR Vbeta segments and 13 reverse primers for TCR Jbeta segments was used. The CDR3 region of rearranged TCR beta genes was amplified from genomic DNA with a multiplex PCR assay. The Illumina HiSeq System was used to sequence the amplified TCR beta libraries as 87-base-pair reads. On the authors' methods: A later analysis tallied about 77 million unique TCR beta chains across the approximately 670 repertoires, and 10 million to 11 million of those chains were shared by two or more donors. To remove PCR and sequencing errors, raw reads were error-corrected and collapsed into unique sequences using a nearest-neighbor algorithm that merged closely related sequences. V, D and J gene segments were assigned by aligning CDR3 sequences to IMGT reference sequences. For a sequence to be retained, at least a six-nucleotide match to both a V gene segment and a J gene segment was required. A rearrangement counted as productive if the CDR3 had no stop codons and remained in frame with V and J, and every other rearrangement counted as non-productive. CDR3 was defined according to IMGT convention as the region running from the second conserved V-encoded cysteine to the conserved J-encoded phenylalanine. In an earlier analysis of more than 550 of the donors, sequences lacking an unambiguous match to a single V gene segment were excluded. An earlier analysis of some 500 of the donors classified V segments as functional when productive rearrangements were above 56.7% and as segregating when the standard deviation between donors was above 5%. To diagnose cytomegalovirus status from the catalog of TCR beta chain sequences, a statistical classification framework was built. In a later analysis, V and J genes were assigned by comparing TCR nucleotide sequences against IMGT/GENE-DB human TR gene sequences. A later analysis assigned CDR3 sequences and most-parsimonious VDJ recombination scenarios with the TCRdist pipeline. In a later analysis, each TCR beta chain was defined by its CDR3 amino acid sequence together with its V-gene family, and reads lacking a unique V-gene family were excluded. To address suspected cross-contamination and a sequencing artifact, a later analysis removed 592 highly shared, low-generation-probability nucleotide sequences. In a later analysis, a clonal expansion index for each public chain was calculated from normalized within-repertoire ranks of inferred template counts. A later analysis computed generation probabilities with a VDJ recombination model fitted to out-of-frame rearrangements, and checked the results against IGoR. In a later analysis, TCR-TCR, TCR-HLA and TCR-CMV co-occurrence was scored with hypergeometric tests, and a repertoire-size bias correction was applied to TCR pairs. False discovery rates were estimated in a later analysis by permuting HLA or CMV assignments 20 times. In a later analysis, co-occurring TCRs were grouped using DBSCAN, and TCRdist sequence similarity was added for clustering within HLA-allele-positive subsets. For co-occurrence clustering, repertoires with fewer than 30,000 or more than 120,000 public chains were excluded, along with four or five repertoires with anomalous nucleotide sharing. TCRdb re-hosts the immuneACCESS table, in-frame sequences only. Its copies lack some clones; in the studies checked, an unresolved V gene accounts for under half of them, and the cause for the rest is not known. The V and J calls and the clone size are those of that table, but D and trimming were determined from the DNA. The sample includes about 120,000 clones, with 50% to 80% observed a single time. The ten largest clones capture around 8.8% of the sample.

The data derive from a study of cytomegalovirus exposure and HLA in healthy donors (dated by TCRdb to about 2017). Describing the broader study: According to an earlier analysis of around 600 of the donors, 150 million to 200 million T cells yielded 90 million to 140 million unique TCR beta sequences and 276 Gb of sequence data. An early release covering approximately 600 HLA-typed donors comprised approximately 300 gigabases of sequencing data and roughly 85 million unique TCR sequences. Of the roughly 400 genotyped donors, 65% to 90% fell in the genetic ancestry cluster associated with self-reported Caucasian donors. The study aimed to test whether cataloging public T cell receptors could reveal signatures of past pathogen exposure. Using immunosequencing, the study profiled T cell repertoires from approximately 700 subjects and related those repertoires to cytomegalovirus serostatus. Besides the first cohort of approximately 670 subjects, a separate validation cohort made up of roughly 120 different subjects was used. High-throughput TCR immunosequencing, statistical association of individual TCRs with disease status, and machine learning were combined to predict cytomegalovirus infection status. To study patterns of TCR occurrence, a later analysis re-analyzed previously published TCR beta repertoires from several hundred donors and added high-resolution HLA genotyping. Rather than drawing on any new phenotypic data, the later analysis identified candidate immune exposures from TCR beta sequences and the way those sequences occurred across donors. An earlier analysis of some 500 of the donors applied high-throughput TCR beta sequencing to assess whether each TCR beta V gene segment acted as functional or pseudogenic. Alongside the repertoire data, information on donor age, sex, ethnicity and CMV serostatus was compiled. Genome-wide SNP genotypes for about 65% of the roughly 700 donors were used in a later genetic analysis, which treated that subset as a discovery cohort. All discovery cohort repertoires had been generated on a single sequencing platform. Both class I and class II loci were covered by HLA typing, at four-digit resolution. Typing coverage differed by locus: A, B, C, DRB1 and DQB1 were typed in about 620-630 donors, DQA1 in about 500, DPA1 in approximately 610, and DPB1 in about 450. Roughly 5 DR-DQ haplotypes were treated as single units for association and clustering because of strong linkage in the cohort. Among about 410 genotyped donors of the cohort, an average of roughly 230,000 unique TCR beta nucleotide sequences was sequenced per donor, of which 15% to 20% were non-productive. Points the paper makes about the study in general: Presence/absence analyses assumed roughly uniform sequencing depth across donors, an assumption that may not hold. The study listed 150 to 200 TCR beta chains as associated with cytomegalovirus. In a later analysis, TCR association rates were found to vary across HLA loci, with the most associated TCRs seen for DRB1 alleles and the fewest for HLA-C alleles. V-gene and J-gene trimming of TCR beta chains was associated with a missense DCLRE1C variant in a later genetic analysis, and the association was replicated in an independent cohort. Several of the top co-occurrence clusters appeared to be linked to parvovirus B19, influenza, CMV and Epstein-Barr virus, according to a later analysis. Correlated functional status among segregating V segments might reflect linkage disequilibrium, but an unknown experimental factor could not be ruled out. A later genetic analysis reported fewer N-insertions in productive TCRs among donors in an Asian-associated ancestry cluster than the approximately 670-donor mean. Because counts were too low, fewer than 20 rarely observed V segments, including chromosome 9 orphons, were excluded from the earlier analysis of several hundred of the donors. Most TCR sequences were seen in very few donors, while some public TCRs were found in many individuals. Immune exposure information for the cohort was limited to CMV serostatus. HLA typing was unavailable for some donors at each locus, so association tests used only the typed subset. When HLA alleles, especially DR and DQ, strongly co-occurred, TCR associations were difficult to assign to individual alleles. A later analysis found that most CMV-associated TCR beta chains appeared HLA-restricted, with HLA associations seemingly driven largely by CMV exposure. Three of the identified cytomegalovirus-associated TCR beta chains were confirmed in vitro to be specific for cytomegalovirus antigens. A further reported finding was that TCR beta sequences accurately predicted the HLA-A and HLA-B alleles for most subjects in the first cohort. Compared with equally common non-associated chains, HLA-associated TCR beta chains in a later analysis were more clonally expanded and had lower generation probabilities. The authors suggested that the approach could potentially be generalized to other disease states and immunological phenotypes. The 87-base-pair reads could not distinguish some IMGT-functional V segments, including TRBV6-2 and TRBV6-3, so those segments were excluded. The sequencing pipeline was judged likely to have produced a cluster of highly shared sequence variants as a technical artifact. The classifier was reported to diagnose cytomegalovirus status with high specificity and sensitivity in both the original cohort and the validation cohort. Only TCR beta chains were sequenced in this cohort, and the absence of alpha or paired-chain data limited detectable features. In an earlier analysis of some 550 of the donors, most TCR beta V segments were observed in productive rearrangements about 87% or about 30% of the time, broadly matching IMGT annotations. In a later analysis, some 17,000 TCR beta sequences were associated with specific HLA alleles at a false discovery rate of 0.05.

From the cysteine up to the phenylalanine, the CDR3 has a length of 16 residues. Just the 48-base CDR3 DNA is kept, in frame starting at base 1. Sequences SGHVS (CDR1) and FNYEAQ (CDR2) are obtained from the germline V gene. The V end loses 1 base and the J end loses 0 bases, and a stretch of 12 bases separates them. Sequenced sample: PBMCs. The sequence derives from a woman aged 40 to 55 in good health and CMV-seropositive. Recombination joined TRBV7-6 with TRBJ1-1, and the D gene may be TRBD1, 6 bases matching. The nucleotide sequence reads as follows: TGTGCCAGCAGCTTAGTACAGGGCCAACTGAACACTGAAGCTTTCTTT. This sequence encodes CASSLVQGQLNTEAFF.